This note documents a single T cell receptor beta chain sequence. The antigen remains undetermined. This sample was taken from a study of graft-versus-host responses after intestinal transplantation. Looking at the study overall: Induction using anti-thymocyte globulin, followed by tacrolimus and steroids for roughly 3 years, was given to all recipients. General observations from the study: Maximum circulating GvH clone levels tracked with early post-transplant HvG decreases.

Produced via immunoSEQ multiplex PCR; TCRdb's table is partial and in-frame only. This sample carries about 86,000 clones, roughly nine tenths of them seen once, and the ten largest clones take 0.4% to 0.5%. The V gene end was trimmed by 7 bases and the J gene end by 7 bases; junction bases not matched to a gene: 10. The V gene's germline CDR1 is SGHRS and CDR2 YFSETQ. The CDR3 has 14 amino acids. The sample here was unstimulated CD8+ T cells sorted from spleen or lymph node cells, taken before intestinal transplant. The rearrangement joins TRBV5-1 to TRBJ2-1, with 8 bases identical to TRBD2. This TCR was recovered from a human donor who received an intestinal transplant. CDR3 nucleotide sequence: TGCGCCAGCGGTTTAAGCGGGAGTGCGAATGAGCAGTTCTTC. This translates into CASGLSGSANEQFF.